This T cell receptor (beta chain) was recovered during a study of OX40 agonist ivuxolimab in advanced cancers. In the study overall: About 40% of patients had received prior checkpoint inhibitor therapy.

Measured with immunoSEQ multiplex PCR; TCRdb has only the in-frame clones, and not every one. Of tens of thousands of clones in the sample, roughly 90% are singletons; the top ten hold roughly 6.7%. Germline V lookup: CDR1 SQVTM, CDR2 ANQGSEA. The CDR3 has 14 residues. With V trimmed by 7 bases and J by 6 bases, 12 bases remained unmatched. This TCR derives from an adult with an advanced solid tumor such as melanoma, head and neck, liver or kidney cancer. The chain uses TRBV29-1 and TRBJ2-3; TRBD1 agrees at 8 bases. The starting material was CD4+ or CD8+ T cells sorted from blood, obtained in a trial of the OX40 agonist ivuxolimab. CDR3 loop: CSGVRDRSVDTQYF. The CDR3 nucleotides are TGCAGCGGCGTACGGGACAGGTCGGTGGATACGCAGTATTTT.